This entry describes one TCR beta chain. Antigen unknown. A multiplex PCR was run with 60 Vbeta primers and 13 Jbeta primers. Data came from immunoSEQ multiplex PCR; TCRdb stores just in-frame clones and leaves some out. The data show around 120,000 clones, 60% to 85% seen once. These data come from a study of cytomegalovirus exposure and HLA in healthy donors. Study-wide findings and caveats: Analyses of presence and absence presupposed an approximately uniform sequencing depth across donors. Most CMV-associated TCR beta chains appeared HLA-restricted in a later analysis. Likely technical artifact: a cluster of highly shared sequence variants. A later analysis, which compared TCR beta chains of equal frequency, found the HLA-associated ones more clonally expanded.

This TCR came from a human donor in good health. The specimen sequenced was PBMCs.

CDR3 DNA: TGCGCCAGCAGCCAAGTGGGGGGACAGGGGACGAGAAGCAATCAGCCCCAGCATTTT. This codes for CASSQVGGQGTRSNQPQHF. This chain links TRBV4-1 with TRBJ1-5, with 10 bases that match TRBD1. The germline V gene has CDR1 MGHRA and CDR2 YSYEKL. V trimming: 1 base; J trimming: 1 base; junction bases outside the gene matches: 10. The CDR3 covers 19 residues.